One sample yielded the 23 T cell receptor beta chains listed below, sequenced in a study of blood T cell repertoires in COVID-19. Here immunoSEQ multiplex PCR was the method, and the copy in TCRdb shows in-frame clones only, minus some. The table includes 100,000 to 120,000 clones, over 80% detected once. Sequenced: peripheral blood. The receptors come from a woman aged 70-85 years with acute or convalescent COVID-19.

This clone has only one observation. The CDR3 sequence is CASSAMPGTGGEQYV. Written as DNA, the CDR3 is TGTGCCAGCAGTGCGATGCCCGGGACAGGGGGCGAGCAGTACGTC. V and J are TRBV2 and TRBJ2-7, with TRBD1 matching over 11 bases. The CDR3 runs to 15 residues. The trim removed 4 bases at V and 6 bases at J, leaving 8 bases unmatched. CDR1 is SNHLY, CDR2 FYNNEI, per germline.

This chain joins TRBV9 and TRBJ2-3, with a possible D match to TRBD1 (7 bases). Germline V gene lookup returns CDR1 SGDLS and CDR2 YYNGEE. V lost 3 bases to trimming and J lost 6 bases, with 23 bases between them. This CDR3 comprises 17 residues. CDR3 protein: CASSALGGPAGGDTQYF. CDR3 nucleotide sequence: TGTGCCAGCAGCGCCCTCGGAGGTCCGGCAGGGGGGGATACGCAGTATTTT.

The chain uses TRBV7-9 and TRBJ1-3, with D possibly TRBD1 on 6 matching bases. CDR3 length: 13 residues. Germline V CDR1 and CDR2: SEHNR, FQNEAQ (reference sequence). The germline V and J ends were trimmed by 2 bases and 7 bases, with 9 bases remaining between them. Here the CDR3 DNA reads TGTGCCAGCAGCTTAACAGGGACGAACACCATATATTTT. Its translation is CASSLTGTNTIYF.

This clone occurred a few times. The chain uses TRBV29-1 and TRBJ2-7, with TRBD2 identical over 11 bases. V trimming: 4 bases; J trimming: 2 bases; junction bases outside the gene matches: 7. CDR1 SQVTM and CDR2 ANQGSEA come from the germline V gene. This CDR3 region has 15 residues. For the CDR3, the DNA is TGCAGCGTTGGGGGGGGACTAGCGGAAGCCTACGAGCAGTACTTC. Translated: CSVGGGLAEAYEQYF.

V usage is TRBV6-2 or TRBV6-3 and J usage is TRBJ2-2; maybe TRBD1 (6 bases). The V gene lost 6 bases and the J gene lost 6 bases, with 11 bases spanning the gap. The CDR3 is 13 residues long. Germline V gene data show CDR1 as MNHEY and CDR2 as SVGEGT. This CDR3 reads CASSQQGSGELFF. CDR3 sequence (DNA): TGTGCCAGCAGCCAACAGGGCTCCGGGGAGCTGTTTTTT.

A note on this clone: Distinct nucleotide sequences in the sample also encode this CDR3. The chain combines TRBV28 with TRBJ1-1, with D unresolved. Trimming cost V 5 bases and J 1 base, with 8 bases left between them. This CDR3 is 13 amino acids long. Germline CDR1 reads MDHEN; CDR2 reads SYDVKM. The CDR3 sequence is CASSLRGNTEAFF. The CDR3 DNA reads as TGTGCCAGCAGTCTTCGGGGGAACACTGAAGCTTTCTTT.

The DNA for the CDR3 is TGTGCCAGCAGTTTTTCAGGGGGAGACAATCAGCCCCAGCATTTT. Its protein is CASSFSGGDNQPQHF. V is TRBV28 and J is TRBJ1-5; 7 bases match TRBD1. Trimming removed 3 bases from V and 3 bases from J; junction bases left unmatched: 5. This CDR3 is 15 amino acids long. CDR1 is MDHEN, CDR2 SYDVKM, per germline.

The chain joins TRBV5-1 to TRBJ2-7, with 9 bases identical to TRBD1. This CDR3 contains 14 residues. Germline lookup yields CDR1 SGHRS and CDR2 YFSETQ. V lost 2 bases, J lost 3 bases, and 3 bases stayed unmatched. The CDR3 loop reads CASSFGTGLYEQYF. For the CDR3, the DNA is TGCGCCAGCAGCTTTGGGACAGGGCTCTACGAGCAGTACTTC.

The chain recombines TRBV6-1 with TRBJ1-2; tentative D call: TRBD1 (6 bases). Looked up from germline, CDR1 is MNHNS and CDR2 is SASEGT. V lost 1 base to trimming and J lost 7 bases, with 13 bases between them. This CDR3 comprises 14 residues. The CDR3 coding sequence is TGTGCCAGCAGTGAAGTTTGGGGGGGCCGTGGCTACACCTTC. Amino acids: CASSEVWGGRGYTF.

V gene TRBV9 combines with J gene TRBJ2-1; TRBD2 agrees at 9 bases. J gave up 6 bases and V 4 bases, and 8 bases lay outside the gene matches. This CDR3 comprises 15 residues. The germline V gene has CDR1 SGDLS and CDR2 YYNGEE. The CDR3: CASSTTAGGRNEQFF. The CDR3 nucleotides are TGTGCCAGCAGCACCACGGCGGGGGGGCGCAATGAGCAGTTCTTC.

The CDR3 DNA is TGTGCCAGCAGTTACCCGGGACTAGCTGGCGGGGAGCTGTTTTTT. Its protein product is CASSYPGLAGGELFF. The chain employs TRBV6-5 and TRBJ2-2, with 9 bases matching TRBD2. Per the germline V gene, CDR1 is MNHEY and CDR2 is SVGAGI. The CDR3 is made up of 15 amino acids. V was clipped by 2 bases and J by 7 bases; unmatched bases: 5.

The chain links TRBV5-1 to TRBJ1-4; perhaps TRBD1 as D (6 bases). There are 15 residues in the CDR3. Trimming took off 4 bases at V and 8 bases at J, with 18 bases between the two ends. The germline gives CDR1 SGHRS, CDR2 YFSETQ. The CDR3 region has the DNA TGCGCCAGCAGCGCAGTAGGCAGGGGAGAAGAAAAACTGTTTTTT. Translation gives CASSAVGRGEEKLFF.

This rearrangement joins TRBV28 to TRBJ2-7; TRBD2 matches at 12 bases. Looked up from germline, CDR1 is MDHEN and CDR2 is SYDVKM. The CDR3 length is 18 residues. Trimming cost V 1 base and J 5 bases; bases outside gene matches: 12. The chain's CDR3 is CASSLFISTSGSSHEQYF. CDR3 DNA: TGTGCCAGCAGTTTATTCATTTCGACTAGCGGGAGTTCCCACGAGCAGTACTTC.

The chain is built from TRBV10-3 and TRBJ2-3; no firm D call. The CDR3 is made up of 13 amino acids. Germline lookup yields CDR1 ENHRY and CDR2 SYGVKD. V gave up 10 bases and J gave up 4 bases, with 15 bases separating them. The CDR3 sequence: CATSDTYADTQYF. DNA of the CDR3: TGTGCCACCTCAGACACGTATGCAGATACGCAGTATTTT.

The V gene is TRBV19, the J gene TRBJ2-3; 8 nucleotides line up with TRBD1. The CDR3 totals 16 residues. Trimming at V came to 5 bases and at J to 0 bases, leaving 7 bases not matched to a gene. Germline lookup yields CDR1 LNHDA and CDR2 SQIVND (reference sequence). CDR3 nucleotide sequence: TGTGCCAGTAGTTCCCGGACAGGGACTAGCACAGATACGCAGTATTTT. This translates into CASSSRTGTSTDTQYF.

The V and J genes are TRBV7-6 and TRBJ1-1; D gene uncertain. V lost 2 bases and J lost 0, with 10 bases in between. This CDR3 region has 15 residues. Germline CDR1 and CDR2: SGHVS and FNYEAQ. The DNA for the CDR3 is TGTGCCAGCAGCTTACGTCTCGGGGTGAACACTGAAGCTTTCTTT. Translated, it gives CASSLRLGVNTEAFF.

The genes are TRBV2 and TRBJ2-2; TRBD2 is a possible D gene (7 bases). CDR1 and CDR2 from the germline V gene are SNHLY and FYNNEI. The CDR3 covers 16 residues. V lost 4 bases to trimming and J lost 2 bases, with 14 bases between them. CDR3 loop: CASSASGGGNTGELFF. As DNA, the CDR3 is TGTGCCAGCAGTGCGTCGGGGGGCGGTAACACCGGGGAGCTGTTTTTT.

The genes are TRBV4-2 and TRBJ2-2; 11 bases map to TRBD2. The CDR3 loop spans 16 amino acids. CDR1 and CDR2 (germline): LGHNA, YNFKEQ. V was pared by 4 bases and J by 4 bases, with 5 bases of the junction left unmatched. CDR3 region: CASSPTSGGSTGELFF. CDR3 coding DNA: TGTGCCAGCAGCCCTACTAGCGGGGGCTCCACCGGGGAGCTGTTTTTT.

The rearrangement uses TRBV9 and TRBJ2-1; 8 nucleotides match TRBD1. The CDR3 is 15 residues long. V was clipped by 3 bases and J by 9 bases; unmatched bases: 11. Germline loops: CDR1 SGDLS, CDR2 YYNGEE. CDR3 in DNA: TGTGCCAGCAGCGGGACAGGGTCAATTTGGTCTGAGCAGTTCTTC. Translating gives CASSGTGSIWSEQFF.

The chain employs TRBV18 and TRBJ1-3, with D unresolved. The V end was cut by 5 bases, the J end by 0 bases, with 14 bases between. The CDR3 runs to 16 residues. The germline V gene encodes CDR1 KGHSH and CDR2 LQKENI. The CDR3 sequence is CASSVMGLLSGNTIYF. CDR3 DNA sequence: TGTGCCAGCTCAGTCATGGGCCTCCTCTCTGGAAACACCATATATTTT.

The chain recombines TRBV27 with TRBJ1-4, with D maybe TRBD1 (5 bases). The CDR3 runs 14 residues. Trimming removed 3 bases at V and 5 bases at J, with 10 bases between. Germline V lookup: CDR1 MNHEY, CDR2 SMNVEV (reference sequence). CDR3 sequence reads: CASSLGGSNEKLFF. The CDR3 nucleotides read TGTGCCAGCAGTTTGGGGGGTAGCAATGAAAAACTGTTTTTT.

The rearrangement uses TRBV6-4 and TRBJ2-2, with TRBD1 matching 10 bases. The V gene's germline CDR1 is MRHNA and CDR2 SNTAGT. After removal of 6 bases from V and 2 bases from J, the junction contained 3 bases not matched to a gene. The CDR3 is 15 amino acids. The CDR3 reads CASRRQGANTGELFF. The CDR3 DNA follows: TGTGCCAGCAGAAGACAGGGGGCAAACACCGGGGAGCTGTTTTTT.

The chain carries TRBV30 and TRBJ1-5; unclear D gene. Germline V lookup: CDR1 GTSNPN, CDR2 SVGIG (reference sequence). This CDR3 region has 13 residues. Between the trimmed V and J ends, which lost 5 bases and 7 bases, there was a span of 15 bases. The CDR3 loop is CAWGKKAGQPQHF. In DNA form, the CDR3 reads TGTGCCTGGGGGAAGAAGGCGGGACAGCCCCAGCATTTT.